The TCR beta chain described here comes from a study of TIL therapy for anti-PD-1-resistant metastatic lung cancer (dated by TCRdb to the early 2020s). A note on the overall study: Among the enrolled patients, the median age was roughly 50 years (range about 35-80), and the median tumor PD-L1 proportion score was less than 6.5%. The cohort was composed predominantly of lung adenocarcinoma, with a handful of EGFR-mutant and two ALK-rearranged tumors included, and half of patients were identified as current or former smokers. A median non-synonymous tumor mutation burden of about 1.6 mutations per megabase was determined across the cohort by whole-exome sequencing. Tumor and peripheral blood T cell receptor beta sequencing was used to track clonotypes across tumor, expanded TIL product and serial blood samples.

In its sample, this clone was seen once. The clone's antigen remains unknown. Base qualities are not provided; no much larger clone lies one nucleotide away. TCR beta CDR3 regions were amplified from genomic DNA by bias-controlled multiplex PCR with the immunoSEQ v3 hsTCRB kit. An Illumina NextSeq 500 was used to sequence the TCR libraries, reaching 1.5 million to 2.5 million read pairs at survey level or roughly 4.5-6 million at deep level. The study's processing was this. V, D and J genes were assigned, non-productive sequences were removed, and clonality was reported by immunoSEQ Analyzer software. To compare repertoires between infused TIL and blood, productive Simpson clonality was used along with the Morisita overlap index of productive TRB rearrangements. TCRdb retrieved this table from immuneACCESS and kept in-frame rearrangements only. Not all clones are present; in checked studies, unresolved V genes account for under half, and no reason is known for the remainder. The V and J calls and clone size are taken from that table; D and trimming were inferred from the DNA. This sample lists about 100,000 clones; roughly 65% were detected once. The ten largest clones represent approximately 11% of the sample.

The time point label here, explained by the study, means: pre-treatment sample, taken before nivolumab and TIL therapy. Baseline tumor samples were excised metastases, mostly pleural nodules or supraclavicular lymph nodes, from the same resection used to grow TIL. Tumors were harvested prior to any PD-1/PD-L1 blockade, after which nivolumab was administered to patients, and lymphodepletion, expanded TIL infusion and IL-2 were given to patients who progressed. Adults with stage 4 NSCLC were enrolled in a dual-center phase I trial from October 2017 to early 2020. Samples were obtained from a single-arm, open-label phase I trial in which tumor-infiltrating lymphocyte therapy with nivolumab was evaluated in advanced non-small cell lung cancer. For each resected tumor, portions were snap-frozen in liquid nitrogen and kept at -80 degrees C. Using laser-capture macrodissection, tumor regions of interest were selected on H&E sections, then pulverized into approximately 16 mg aliquots and extracted using Qiagen Allprep kits.

Trimming takes 1 base from V and 0 bases from J, and the germline ends sit 11 bases apart. Taken from cysteine to phenylalanine, the CDR3 has 15 residues. The DNA shown is the 45-base CDR3, in frame from base 1. CDR1 and CDR2, per the germline V gene, are SGHRS and YFSETQ. General conclusions and limits of the study: The cohort was highly selected, including more treatment-naive, never-smoker and oncogene-addicted patients than is typical, which limits generalizability. High clonal turnover was observed in TIL culture, with many enriched product clones not detected in the baseline tumor, which suggested clonal contraction rather than faithful expansion. The study protocol defined all tumor marker inferences as exploratory. Compared with baseline intratumoral T cells, expanded TIL cultures were more clonal and less diverse (median clonality around 5.7% vs 31%, p < 0.0001).

The V and J segments used are TRBV5-1 and TRBJ2-7; the D gene lacks a confident call. This TCR derives from a person aged 25 to 79 with non-small cell lung cancer. The material sequenced was tumor tissue, taken at baseline. CDR3 region: CASSLFGDSSYEQYF. The sequence in DNA is TGCGCCAGCAGCTTGTTTGGTGATAGCTCCTACGAGCAGTACTTC.